Reported below is one TCR beta chain. Its matching antigen is unknown. This sample was taken from a study of CXCR3-negative and CXCR3-positive naive CD8 T cells. The wider study: The libraries together contributed about 135 million TRB reads, each supplying about 1.5 +/- 0.3 million.

Under 350,000 cells per CD8+ T cell subset were flow-sorted in triplicate. CD45RO-CCR7+CD27+CD95- cells counted as naive CD8+ T cells. Findings of the study overall: TRB CDR3s of CXCR3-positive naive cells were more hydrophobic than those of CXCR3-negative naive cells.

The authors made the TRB cDNA libraries by 5' RACE using UMI labels. Reprocessing the 5' RACE reads, TCRdb reports a single entry for every CDR3 protein and omits DNA. Its table records approximately 98,000 distinct CDR3 sequences. The sample was naive CXCR3+ CD8+ T cells from blood. The subset is: CD45RO-CCR7+CD27+CD95- naive CD8+ T cells expressing CXCR3 (TNR3+). The receptor's source is a human donor in good health. Some clones in this sample may be carry-over from other donors' samples.

The CDR3 sequence is CASSPDGEANYGYTF. The rearrangement joins TRBV9 to TRBJ1-2. The CDR3 spans 15 residues. CDR1 and CDR2 (germline): SGDLS, YYNGEE.